A selection of T cell receptor beta chains follows, all from one sample in a study of identical twins. Using its own MiXCR run on the 5' RACE reads, TCRdb lists one record per CDR3 protein. The sample contains about 790,000 distinct CDR3 sequences, about 18% of which appear only once. The same data also went into a second study, on T cells expressing NK-cell markers.

Input material: PBMCs. The receptors stem from a young woman in good health. Each CDR3 is given without its conserved first and last residue.

j_call v_call cdr3_aa
TRBJ2-7 TRBV14 ASSQVRGYYEQY
TRBJ2-5 TRBV7-9 ASSSRGRLQETQY
TRBJ1-5 TRBV12-3/TRBV12-4 ASSLAGQGEH
TRBJ2-7 TRBV5-6 ASSAGLDSYEQY
TRBJ2-5 TRBV29-1 SVDTDRVQETQY
TRBJ2-3 TRBV7-9 ASSPSRGGRVDTQY
TRBJ2-3 TRBV20-1 SAKRGGGTLTDTQY
TRBJ2-1 TRBV7-9 ASSLDKLADYYNEQF
TRBJ2-1 TRBV10-3 AISDPGLAGLRGGYNEQF
TRBJ2-7 TRBV29-1 SVARDRTVEQY
TRBJ2-7 TRBV29-1 SVDLDRGQY
TRBJ2-7 TRBV20-1 SARGRRTSGGQTYEQY
TRBJ2-1 TRBV10-3 AIAADNEQF
TRBJ2-3 TRBV20-1 SAHTSGRRTDTQY
TRBJ2-5 TRBV5-1 ASSRYQGGETQY
TRBJ2-3 TRBV5-1 ASSLRTSGPSTDTQY
TRBJ1-2 TRBV10-3 AITQGPINYGYT
TRBJ2-3 TRBV29-1 SVDRGGRDTDTQY
TRBJ1-1 TRBV9 ASSSRTGWPNTEAF
TRBJ2-3 TRBV20-1 SARDPRRGVPTDTQY
TRBJ2-1 TRBV29-1 SVDGVVAGGWEAPYNEQF
TRBJ2-1 TRBV20-1 SAMGQGGNEQF
TRBJ2-7 TRBV12-3/TRBV12-4 ASSKLAAYEQY
TRBJ2-7 TRBV25-1 ASSEGGEQY
TRBJ2-1 TRBV27 ATSAYSYNEQF
TRBJ2-7 TRBV20-1 SAPRTGMWEQY
TRBJ1-5 TRBV5-8 ASSLPGQGGNQPQH
TRBJ2-7 TRBV11-2 ASSLVSKEHYEQY
TRBJ2-3 TRBV29-1 SVSSGSDTQY
TRBJ1-5 TRBV20-1 SAATGYSNQPQH
TRBJ2-1 TRBV6-1 ASWWTNSYNEQF